The 20 T cell receptor beta chains in this list originate from one sample, sequenced in a study of cytomegalovirus exposure and HLA in healthy donors. 60 Vbeta and 13 Jbeta primers were used in PCR. Clones were sequenced by immunoSEQ multiplex PCR, and TCRdb holds only the in-frame ones, with some missing. Seen here are just under 70,000 clones, 75% to 90% observed once, and the top ten hold 6.5%. Source material: PBMCs. These receptors came from a human donor in good health.

V usage is TRBV5-1 and J usage is TRBJ2-7; 9 bases line up with TRBD1. Trimming cost V 0 bases and J 2 bases; bases outside gene matches: 9. The CDR3 is made up of 17 amino acids. Germline assignment: CDR1 SGHRS and CDR2 YFSETQ. The CDR3 reads CASSLALDGTGPYEQYF. The CDR3 DNA reads as TGCGCCAGCAGCTTGGCCCTGGACGGGACAGGGCCCTACGAGCAGTACTTC.

Only a few counts were recorded for this clone. The chain joins TRBV14 to TRBJ1-5; TRBD1 agrees at 9 bases. Germline lookup yields CDR1 SGHDN and CDR2 FVKESK. The CDR3 sequence is 15 residues long. V was clipped by 2 bases and J by 4 bases; unmatched bases: 3. CDR3 DNA sequence: TGTGCCAGCAGCCAATCCGGGACAGGGAATCAGCCCCAGCATTTT. It is translated as CASSQSGTGNQPQHF.

The CDR3 bases are TGTGCCACCAGCGTACAACAGGGTTTCACAGATACGCAGTATTTT. Amino acids: CATSVQQGFTDTQYF. This chain links TRBV15 with TRBJ2-3, with a tentative D call TRBD1 (6 bases). This CDR3 is 15 amino acids long. Looked up from germline, CDR1 is LNHNV and CDR2 is YYDKDF (reference sequence). Trimming left V 5 bases short and J 2 bases short, with 14 bases between. The entire variable domain, with the rest obtained from reference TRBV15 and TRBJ2-3, is as follows: DAMVIQNPRYQVTQFGKPVTLSCSQTLNHNVMYWYQQKSSQAPKLLFHYYDKDFNNEADTPDNFQSRRPNTSFCFLDIRSPGLGDTAMYLCATSVQQGFTDTQYFGPGTRLTVL.

This rearrangement joins TRBV14 to TRBJ2-5; D not certain. V shed 4 bases and J shed 1 base, with 4 bases lying between them. The CDR3 is made up of 12 amino acids. Germline assignment: CDR1 SGHDN and CDR2 FVKESK. The CDR3 loop reads CASSLFQETQYF. DNA of the CDR3: TGTGCCAGCAGCCTCTTCCAAGAGACCCAGTACTTC.

The V gene is TRBV5-1, the J gene TRBJ2-5; D call uncertain. The J call may be mistaken, given a closer DNA end match to TRBJ2-7. Germline V gene data show CDR1 as SGHRS and CDR2 as YFSETQ. The CDR3 contains 11 residues. CDR3 DNA sequence: TGCGCCAGCAGTCTGATCTACGAGCAGTACTTC. It translates to CASSLIYEQYF.

The V and J genes are TRBV7-6 and TRBJ2-5, with TRBD2 identical over 12 bases. The CDR3 sequence is 17 residues long. V shed 3 bases and J 3 bases; nucleotides not matched to a gene: 8. CDR1 is SGHVS and CDR2 is FNYEAQ in the germline V gene. The CDR3 DNA reads TGTGCCAGCAGCTTCCTACCGAGGACTAGCGGGGAAGAGACCCAGTACTTC. Residues: CASSFLPRTSGEETQYF.

This clone is judged medium-sized (0.01 to 0.1%). The gene calls are TRBV6-6 and TRBJ2-2; no firm D call. This CDR3 contains 8 residues. CDR1 MNHNY and CDR2 SVGAGI come from the germline V gene (reference sequence). Here the CDR3 reads CVVGELFF. In DNA, the CDR3 is TGTGTAGTCGGGGAGCTGTTTTTT.

This sequence joins TRBV5-1 and TRBJ1-1; 7 nucleotides agree with TRBD1. Trimming removed 4 bases from V and 1 base from J; junction bases left unmatched: 4. Germline V gene data show CDR1 as SGHRS and CDR2 as YFSETQ. The length of the CDR3 is 14 residues. CDR3 residues: CASSTGTANTEAFF. CDR3 nucleotide sequence: TGCGCCAGCAGCACCGGGACAGCGAACACTGAAGCTTTCTTT.

J is TRBJ2-4 and V is TRBV7-8; 7 positions match TRBD1. The CDR3 runs to 14 residues. V dropped 9 bases and J dropped 2; count of bases not matched to a gene: 7. From germline, CDR1 is SGHVS and CDR2 FQNEAQ. Here the CDR3 reads CASGTAHSKNIQYF. CDR3 nucleotides: TGTGCCAGTGGGACAGCTCACTCCAAAAACATTCAGTACTTC.

The chain joins TRBV7-6 to TRBJ2-1; 9 bases fit TRBD1. The CDR3 loop spans 17 amino acids. CDR1 and CDR2 (germline): SGHVS, FNYEAQ. J was trimmed by 4 bases and V by 5 bases; bases with no gene match: 12. The DNA of the CDR3 is TGTGCCAGCAGCCTCCTGACTCCGGGACAGGGATACAATGAGCAGTTCTTC. Amino acids: CASSLLTPGQGYNEQFF.

The V and J genes are TRBV5-4 and TRBJ1-3; no reliable D call. V lost 0 bases, J lost 4 bases, and 8 bases lay in between. The CDR3 runs to 14 residues. Germline CDR1 reads SGHNT; CDR2 reads YYREEE (reference sequence). For the CDR3, the DNA is TGTGCCAGCAGCTTGGCAGGCTTCGGAAACACCATATATTTT. Translating gives CASSLAGFGNTIYF.

As to this clone: One end of the junction is discordant with germline, which a read error may explain. This chain links TRBV7-9 with TRBJ2-5; possible D gene TRBD2, 6 bases. Germline V CDR1 and CDR2: SEHNR, FQNEAQ (reference sequence). The CDR3 totals 13 residues. The CDR3 reads CSSSFASAETQYF. CDR3 in DNA: TGTTCCAGCAGCTTTGCTAGCGCGGAGACCCAGTACTTC.

V usage is TRBV10-2 and J usage is TRBJ2-1; TRBD1 agrees at 10 bases. Germline loops: CDR1 WSHSY, CDR2 SAAADI. V dropped 10 bases and J dropped 3; count of bases not matched to a gene: 9. This CDR3 comprises 15 residues. CDR3 sequence reads: CATTSRDRGYNEQFF. The CDR3 DNA reads as TGCGCCACTACATCCCGGGACAGGGGCTACAATGAGCAGTTCTTC.

The chain is built from TRBV19 and TRBJ2-1; 7 nucleotides align to TRBD1. Per the germline V gene, CDR1 is LNHDA and CDR2 is SQIVND (reference sequence). The CDR3 has 13 amino acids. V trimming: 9 bases; J trimming: 6 bases; junction bases outside the gene matches: 8. This CDR3 reads CASQPGQVNEQFF. CDR3 nucleotide sequence: TGTGCCAGCCAGCCAGGACAGGTCAATGAGCAGTTCTTC.

The rearrangement joins TRBV30 to TRBJ2-3; 10 nucleotides align to TRBD2. Germline V gives CDR1 GTSNPN, CDR2 SVGIG (reference sequence). V lost 2 bases, J lost 3 bases, and 5 bases stayed unmatched. There are 15 residues in the CDR3. CDR3 bases: TGTGCCTGGAGTAACCTAGCGGGGGCAACAGATACGCAGTATTTT. It codes for CAWSNLAGATDTQYF.

V and J are TRBV14 and TRBJ1-5; D gene uncertain. Germline loops: CDR1 SGHDN, CDR2 FVKESK. V lost 0 bases and J lost 3, with 9 bases in between. The CDR3 extends over 15 amino acids. CDR3 residues: CASSQDRLANQPQHF. In nucleotides, the CDR3 is TGTGCCAGCAGCCAAGACAGGCTCGCCAATCAGCCCCAGCATTTT.

The chain combines TRBV29-1 with TRBJ2-5, with D perhaps matching TRBD1 (5 bases). CDR1 is SQVTM and CDR2 is ANQGSEA in the germline V gene. The V end lost 3 bases, the J end lost 5 bases, and 13 bases lay between the germline ends. The CDR3 totals 13 residues. The CDR3: CSVEVRARETQYF. The CDR3, as DNA: TGCAGCGTTGAGGTCAGGGCGAGGGAGACCCAGTACTTC.

The CDR3 DNA sequence: TGTGCCAGCAGAGAAACCAGAGGGCAGTTCTTC. It yields the protein CASRETRGQFF. The chain uses TRBV6-1 and TRBJ2-1, with D unclear. This CDR3 is built from 11 residues. Trimming took off 6 bases at V and 12 bases at J, with 12 bases between the two ends. Germline CDR1 reads MNHNS; CDR2 reads SASEGT.

This chain joins TRBV28 and TRBJ2-5; 9 bases fit TRBD1. The DNA end is a closer match to TRBJ2-7, so the J assignment may be wrong. Germline-derived CDR1 and CDR2 are MDHEN and SYDVKM. The CDR3 length is 16 residues. The CDR3 here is CASSSGGTGHPYEQYF. The CDR3 nucleotides are TGTGCCAGCAGTTCGGGTGGGACAGGGCACCCCTACGAGCAGTACTTC.

This chain's CDR3 is CASSSIGAGVGETQYF. The CDR3 nucleotides read TGTGCCAGCAGCTCCATTGGGGCGGGGGTCGGAGAGACCCAGTACTTC. The chain uses TRBV5-4 and TRBJ2-5, with 7 nucleotides matching TRBD2. V lost 3 bases, J lost 4 bases, and 12 bases stayed unmatched. Germline CDR1 is SGHNT and CDR2 is YYREEE (reference sequence). This CDR3 contains 16 residues.